The 30 T cell receptor beta chains below were found in one sample sequenced in a study of blood T cells in healthy people across ages (dated by TCRdb to the mid-2010s). Libraries came from 5' RACE. These reads were obtained on an Illumina HiSeq 2500. A second about 7 to 12 cycle PCR used a sample-barcoded 5' primer and a J-beta primer mix. TCRdb trimmed public reads at Q25 via fastp, called clones via MiXCR and kept in-frame beta chains. For every CDR3 protein sequence, its rows merge into one entry that carries the most common genes and DNA. The sample includes hundreds of thousands of distinct CDR3 sequences, with 55% to 75% observed a single time. Together, the top ten hold 22% of the sample. Material for sequencing was blood. Receptor source: a man younger than 40 in good health.

The rearrangement joins TRBV28 to TRBJ2-1; perhaps TRBD2 as D (5 bases). With 10 bases removed from V and 3 bases from J, the gap between germline ends came to 19 bases. This CDR3 spans 15 amino acids. CDR1 is MDHEN, CDR2 SYDVKM, per germline. Here the CDR3 DNA reads TGTGCCACCTCCGAGCGGAAGTTGTTCTACAATGAGCAGTTCTTC. Protein: CATSERKLFYNEQFF.

This clonotype was recorded a few times. The chain joins TRBV20-1 to TRBJ2-1; D unresolved. Looked up from germline, CDR1 is DFQATT and CDR2 is SNEGSKA (reference sequence). CDR3 length: 14 residues. The V end was cut by 0 bases, the J end by 5 bases, with 11 bases between. CDR3 region: CSARDRFRHNEQFF. The CDR3 nucleotides are TGCAGTGCTAGAGATCGGTTCAGGCACAATGAGCAGTTCTTC.

CDR3 sequence reads: CASRTSTMISPLHF. The CDR3 DNA follows: TGTGCCAGCAGGACTTCAACCATGATTTCACCCCTCCACTTT. V and J are TRBV6-5 and TRBJ1-6, with D unclear. Trimming removed 6 bases from V and 9 bases from J, with 15 bases in between. The CDR3 loop spans 14 amino acids. The germline gives CDR1 MNHEY, CDR2 SVGAGI.

V gene TRBV20-1 combines with J gene TRBJ2-4, with D possibly TRBD2 on 6 matching bases. Trimming removed 0 bases at V and 13 bases at J, with 16 bases between. This CDR3 contains 13 residues. Germline V gives CDR1 DFQATT, CDR2 SNEGSKA (reference sequence). The CDR3 is CSARDPAGSVQYF. The CDR3 DNA follows: TGCAGTGCTAGAGATCCCGCGGGGTCGGTGCAGTACTTC.

This clonotype was seen many times. The V call is TRBV29-1, the J call TRBJ2-7, with TRBD1 identical over 7 bases. This CDR3 is built from 12 residues. After removal of 5 bases from V and 5 bases from J, the junction contained 6 bases not matched to a gene. The germline gives CDR1 SQVTM, CDR2 ANQGSEA. CDR3: CSVRQGSDEQYF. The CDR3 DNA reads TGCAGCGTTCGACAGGGTTCGGACGAGCAGTACTTC.

This chain uses TRBV28 with TRBJ2-5, with D maybe TRBD2 (6 bases). CDR3 length equals 15 residues. V was trimmed by 3 bases and J by 4 bases, leaving 15 bases between them. The germline CDR1 and CDR2 sequences are MDHEN and SYDVKM. CDR3 nucleotide sequence: TGTGCCAGCAGTTTCCGGGAGCCGGGTCCAGAGACCCAGTACTTC. It is translated as CASSFREPGPETQYF.

This clonotype was seen a single time. The chain employs TRBV28 and TRBJ1-4; 9 bases are a match to TRBD1. CDR1 is MDHEN, CDR2 SYDVKM, per germline. The junction had 5 bases not matched to a gene; V was cut back by 4 bases and J by 5 bases. This CDR3 has 15 residues. The CDR3 loop is CASSYGQGLNEKLFF. The CDR3 DNA reads as TGTGCCAGCAGTTATGGACAGGGGTTGAATGAAAAACTGTTTTTT.

V gene TRBV7-2 combines with J gene TRBJ1-1; tentative D call: TRBD1 (6 bases). The CDR3 consists of 15 residues. V gave up 1 base and J gave up 0 bases, with 9 bases separating them. Germline values: CDR1 SGHTA, CDR2 FQGNSA. The CDR3 sequence is CASSLDRDMNTEAFF. For the CDR3, the DNA is TGTGCCAGCAGCTTAGACAGGGACATGAACACTGAAGCTTTCTTT.

The DNA for the CDR3 is TGTGCCAGCAGCTTCCCAGCCTCAATGAAGCAGTTCTTC. Residues: CASSFPASMKQFF. This chain joins TRBV7-2 and TRBJ2-1; D gene unclear. The CDR3 is 13 residues long. Deletions cut 3 bases from V and 11 bases from J, with 14 bases between. Per the germline V gene, CDR1 is SGHTA and CDR2 is FQGNSA.

The V and J genes are TRBV20-1 and TRBJ2-2; 8 nucleotides align to TRBD1. With V trimmed by 6 bases and J by 5 bases, 14 bases remained unmatched. The CDR3 contains 16 residues. Germline CDR1 and CDR2: DFQATT and SNEGSKA (reference sequence). The CDR3 here is CSAPRTGKVETGELFF. CDR3 bases: TGCAGTGCCCCGCGGACAGGGAAGGTGGAGACCGGGGAGCTGTTTTTT.

Comments on this clonotype: This sequence may be a read error, since a much larger clone differs from it by one base. The rearrangement uses TRBV10-3 and TRBJ2-7; 7 bases match TRBD1. CDR3 length: 11 residues. Germline V CDR1 and CDR2: ENHRY, SYGVKD. The CDR3 region is CVISGGDEQYF. The CDR3 DNA sequence: TGTGTCATCTCAGGGGGTGACGAGCAGTACTTC.

This clonotype was detected only a few times. The chain couples TRBV5-1 to TRBJ2-7; 11 nucleotides align to TRBD1. Looked up from germline, CDR1 is SGHRS and CDR2 is YFSETQ. This CDR3 has 15 residues. Unmatched junction bases numbered 5, after V lost 0 bases and J lost 6 bases. The CDR3 here is CASSLGGQGAGEQYF. The DNA of the CDR3 is TGCGCCAGCAGCTTGGGCGGACAGGGGGCGGGCGAGCAGTACTTC.

This clonotype was observed a few times. CDR3 coding DNA: TGCAGTGTAAAAAGCAGGTCTAGCACAGATACGCAGTATTTT. Amino acids: CSVKSRSSTDTQYF. The rearrangement uses TRBV20-1 and TRBJ2-3; D gene uncertain. The V gene's germline CDR1 is DFQATT and CDR2 SNEGSKA (reference sequence). Between the trimmed V and J ends, which lost 7 bases and 0 bases, there was a span of 14 bases. This CDR3 contains 14 residues.

V usage is TRBV6-5 and J usage is TRBJ2-3, with 9 positions matching TRBD2. Unmatched junction bases numbered 6, after V lost 5 bases and J lost 0 bases. Germline assignment: CDR1 MNHEY and CDR2 SVGAGI. CDR3 size: 16 residues. The CDR3 sequence: CASSQGLAASTDTQYF. The CDR3 DNA follows: TGTGCCAGCAGTCAGGGACTAGCCGCTAGCACAGATACGCAGTATTTT.

This clonotype turned up a few times. This chain links TRBV29-1 with TRBJ2-6; a possible D gene is TRBD2 (6 bases). Germline V gives CDR1 SQVTM, CDR2 ANQGSEA. The CDR3 consists of 14 residues. The CDR3 DNA reads as TGCCTTCCTCGTGGGGCGGGGGGGGCCAACGTCCTGACTTTC. Translated: CLPRGAGGANVLTF.

This clonotype was counted a few times. The chain employs TRBV7-2 and TRBJ2-7, with D maybe TRBD2 (6 bases). With the DNA end fitting TRBJ2-5 better, the J assignment may be wrong. The germline gives CDR1 SGHTA, CDR2 FQGNSA. The CDR3 contains 15 residues. In DNA, the CDR3 is TGTGCCAGCAGCCCCAACACGGGACTCGTAGAGACCCAGTACTTC. Encoded protein: CASSPNTGLVETQYF.

The rearrangement joins TRBV12-3 or TRBV12-4 to TRBJ1-5; 8 bases are a match to TRBD1. CDR3 length: 16 residues. After removal of 3 bases from V and 4 bases from J, the junction contained 8 bases not matched to a gene. CDR3 sequence reads: CASSFSGQARNQPQHF. In nucleotides, the CDR3 is TGTGCCAGCAGTTTTTCGGGACAGGCTCGGAATCAGCCCCAGCATTTT.

This chain uses TRBV9 with TRBJ2-3; 7 bases line up with TRBD2. The CDR3 has 16 residues. Germline V lookup: CDR1 SGDLS, CDR2 YYNGEE. V lost 0 bases, J lost 7 bases, and 11 bases stayed unmatched. CDR3 bases: TGTGCCAGCAGCGTAGGAGGCGGGAGTGGAATCAATACGCAGTATTTT. Its protein product is CASSVGGGSGINTQYF.

The chain couples TRBV6-2 or TRBV6-3 to TRBJ1-5; no firm D call. Trimming took off 0 bases at V and 5 bases at J, with 2 bases between the two ends. This CDR3 is 12 amino acids long. The V gene's germline CDR1 is MNHEY and CDR2 SVGEGT. The CDR3 region is CASSYSYQPQHF. Here the CDR3 DNA reads TGTGCCAGCAGTTACTCATATCAGCCCCAGCATTTT.

This clonotype was observed a single time. A much larger clonotype is one base distant, so this may be a read error. J is TRBJ1-2 and V is TRBV10-3; 8 nucleotides agree with TRBD1. Trimming took 7 bases from V and 4 from J; bases not matched to a gene: 11. Germline CDR1 and CDR2: ENHRY and SYGVKD. The CDR3 totals 15 residues. CDR3 residues: CAITMTGDSGYGYTF. The CDR3 nucleotides read TGTGCCATCACGATGACAGGGGACAGCGGCTATGGCTACACCTTC.

This chain links TRBV29-1 with TRBJ2-7; 7 positions match TRBD1. After removal of 7 bases from V and 6 bases from J, the junction contained 9 bases not matched to a gene. The CDR3 covers 12 residues. Germline V gives CDR1 SQVTM, CDR2 ANQGSEA. In DNA, the CDR3 is TGCAGCGCCCCGAGACAGGGTGGCGAGCAGTACTTC. It yields the protein CSAPRQGGEQYF.

The rearrangement uses TRBV21-1 and TRBJ2-3; TRBD1, as called in the table, went unchecked against the DNA. TRBV21-1 is tagged as a pseudogene. The CDR3 runs to 18 residues. CDR3 bases: TGTGCCAGCAGCAAGGTTGGCGGGAGAGGGGAGGGCACAGATACGCAGTATTTT. Translating it yields CASSKVGGRGEGTDTQYF.

This chain links TRBV5-1 with TRBJ2-5; a weak D match, TRBD1 (6 bases). Germline-derived CDR1 and CDR2 are SGHRS and YFSETQ. This CDR3 comprises 13 residues. V shed 5 bases and J shed 2 bases, with 10 bases lying between them. DNA for the CDR3: TGCGCCAGCAGGGACAGATCACAAGAGACCCAGTACTTC. It translates to CASRDRSQETQYF. Looking up the rest from reference TRBV5-1 and TRBJ2-5 gives the full variable domain: KAGVTQTPRYLIKTRGQQVTLSCSPISGHRSVSWYQQTPGQGLQFLFEYFSETQRNKGNFPGRFSGRQFSNSRSEMNVSTLELGDSALYLCASRDRSQETQYFGPGTRLLVL.

The chain is built from TRBV27 and TRBJ1-2; D may be TRBD1 (6 bases). The V end was cut by 4 bases, the J end by 5 bases, with 23 bases between. Germline CDR1 is MNHEY and CDR2 is SMNVEV (reference sequence). The CDR3 is made up of 17 amino acids. Here the CDR3 DNA reads TGTGCCAGCAGTTCCCTAGGGGGGGACGGCTCGGGGTATGGCTACACCTTC. Translation: CASSSLGGDGSGYGYTF.

The V and J genes are TRBV4-3 and TRBJ2-1; the match to TRBD2 covers 7 bases. Germline V gene data show CDR1 as LGHNA and CDR2 as YSLEER. V lost 2 bases to trimming and J lost 8 bases; unmatched junction nucleotides: 12. The CDR3 runs 16 residues. The CDR3: CASSQYGGGLWDEQFF. As DNA, the CDR3 is TGCGCCAGCAGCCAATATGGGGGAGGGCTGTGGGATGAGCAGTTCTTC.

This chain connects TRBV20-1 to TRBJ2-3; 7 bases line up with TRBD2. Germline-derived CDR1 and CDR2 are DFQATT and SNEGSKA (reference sequence). The junction had 22 bases not matched to a gene; V was cut back by 8 bases and J by 8 bases. The CDR3 extends over 16 amino acids. The CDR3 loop reads CSFDGPALAAAGTQYF. CDR3 coding DNA: TGCAGTTTCGACGGGCCGGCGCTAGCGGCCGCGGGTACGCAGTATTTT.

This chain uses TRBV24-1 with TRBJ2-3, with a possible D match to TRBD1 (6 bases). This CDR3 region has 17 residues. The V end was cut by 4 bases, the J end by 6 bases, with 22 bases between. Per the germline V gene, CDR1 is KGHDR and CDR2 is SFDVKD. CDR3 DNA: TGTGCCACCAGTGACAACGGACAGAGGACCGCATCTGATACGCAGTATTTT. Encoded protein: CATSDNGQRTASDTQYF.

This chain connects TRBV20-1 to TRBJ2-7, with a tentative D call TRBD1 (6 bases). The J call is in doubt because the DNA end fits TRBJ2-5 better. CDR3 length: 14 amino acids. Germline CDR1 and CDR2: DFQATT and SNEGSKA (reference sequence). CDR3 region: CSAAPGTIQETQYF. The DNA for the CDR3 is TGCAGTGCTGCCCCCGGGACAATTCAAGAGACCCAGTACTTC.

V usage is TRBV9 and J usage is TRBJ2-3; 12 nucleotides line up with TRBD2. The V gene end was trimmed by 0 bases and the J gene end by 5 bases; junction bases not matched to a gene: 4. Germline assignment: CDR1 SGDLS and CDR2 YYNGEE. The CDR3 loop spans 16 amino acids. In DNA, the CDR3 is TGTGCCAGCAGCGTAGCTAGCGGGGGGGCTGGAGATACGCAGTATTTT. Translated: CASSVASGGAGDTQYF.

On this clonotype itself: A read error may produce the germline difference seen at one junction end. V usage is TRBV6-1 and J usage is TRBJ1-2; 10 bases agree with TRBD1. The CDR3 has 13 amino acids. Germline V lookup: CDR1 MNHNS, CDR2 SASEGT. The CDR3 protein is CAGSPRDRGGYTF. In DNA, the CDR3 is TGTGCCGGCAGCCCTCGGGACAGGGGCGGCTACACCTTC.